Following are 9 T cell receptor beta chains from one sample sequenced in a study of a mutant IDH1 vaccine in newly diagnosed glioma. The method was immunoSEQ multiplex PCR; TCRdb's version includes in-frame clones alone and lacks a portion of them. This sample has tens of thousands of clones, with around three fifths found just once. These receptors have no known antigen. The time point was: week 47, end of study. The study gave 300 ug of mutant IDH1 20-mer peptide per vaccine dose, with topical imiquimod. Sequencing used peripheral blood mononuclear cells (PBMCs), obtained from a glioma patient whose treatment included an IDH1 peptide vaccine. The receptors come from a man aged 40-49 years with glioma. Some clones in this sample may be carry-over from other donors' samples.

The chain employs TRBV14 and TRBJ1-1; 7 nucleotides agree with TRBD1. CDR3 length: 18 residues. CDR1 SGHDN and CDR2 FVKESK come from the germline V gene. V was pared by 0 bases and J by 0 bases, with 10 bases of the junction left unmatched. Written as DNA, the CDR3 is TGTGCCAGCAGCCAAGATGACAGGAGGGGGCCCTTGAACACTGAAGCTTTCTTT. It encodes CASSQDDRRGPLNTEAFF.

This sequence joins TRBV10-3 and TRBJ2-6; TRBD1 matches at 7 bases. Trimming removed 2 bases from V and 2 bases from J; junction bases left unmatched: 3. The germline gives CDR1 ENHRY, CDR2 SYGVKD. The CDR3 is 16 amino acids. For the CDR3, the DNA is TGTGCCATCAGTGAGCAAGGGGGCGCTGGGGCCAACGTCCTGACTTTC. Encoded protein: CAISEQGGAGANVLTF.

This clone occurred a few times. The V gene is TRBV4-1, the J gene TRBJ1-4; D possibly corresponds to TRBD1 (5 bases). Germline lookup yields CDR1 MGHRA and CDR2 YSYEKL. The V and J ends lost 3 bases and 11 bases respectively, with 16 bases between them. The CDR3 is 14 residues long. The CDR3 DNA reads as TGCGCCAGCAGCCATCCCGGGGGGAGTGGGAAACTGTTTTTT. This sequence encodes CASSHPGGSGKLFF.

The chain has TRBV6-5 and TRBJ2-7; D is perhaps TRBD1 or TRBD2 (5 bases each). Trimming removed 6 bases at V and 6 bases at J, with 15 bases between. This CDR3 comprises 13 residues. Germline CDR1 reads MNHEY; CDR2 reads SVGAGI. CDR3 nucleotide sequence: TGTGCCAGCAGCGGGGCAGGGCTCCGCGAGCAGTACTTC. Its translation: CASSGAGLREQYF.

CDR3 in amino acids: CASSLPETSYEQYF. The CDR3 DNA sequence: TGTGCCAGCAGCTTGCCAGAGACCTCCTACGAGCAGTACTTC. The chain has TRBV5-8 and TRBJ2-7, with D unclear. This CDR3 is built from 14 residues. The germline CDR1 and CDR2 sequences are SGHTS and YDEGEE. Trimming stripped 1 base from V and 0 bases from J, with 8 bases between.

This rearrangement joins TRBV27 to TRBJ1-5, with 7 bases matching TRBD1. The CDR3 extends over 16 amino acids. Germline V gene data show CDR1 as MNHEY and CDR2 as SMNVEV (reference sequence). V was clipped by 0 bases and J by 2 bases; unmatched bases: 4. Here the CDR3 reads CASSLSFGQGNQPQHF. CDR3 nucleotide sequence: TGTGCCAGCAGTTTATCTTTCGGACAGGGCAATCAGCCCCAGCATTTT.

This chain connects TRBV5-1 to TRBJ1-4; the D gene is possibly TRBD1 (5 bases). This CDR3 is built from 17 residues. Germline V gives CDR1 SGHRS, CDR2 YFSETQ. Between the trimmed V and J ends, which lost 5 bases and 3 bases, there was a span of 20 bases. CDR3 nucleotide sequence: TGCGCCAGCAGACGGACCTGGGGCGAGGAGGCTAATGAAAAACTGTTTTTT. Translated, it gives CASRRTWGEEANEKLFF.

The chain is built from TRBV5-6 and TRBJ2-7, with D possibly matching TRBD1 (6 bases). Trimming stripped 1 base from V and 6 bases from J, with 14 bases between. The germline gives CDR1 SGHDT, CDR2 YYEEEE. CDR3 size: 14 residues. The CDR3 reads CASSLTGKSGEQYF. CDR3 coding DNA: TGTGCCAGCAGCTTGACAGGGAAGTCGGGCGAGCAGTACTTC.

This clone turned up a few times. The chain links TRBV4-2 to TRBJ2-3; TRBD2 matches at 10 bases. Trimming at V came to 0 bases and at J to 6 bases, leaving 6 bases not matched to a gene. Germline CDR1 reads LGHNA; CDR2 reads YNFKEQ. This CDR3 has 16 residues. The DNA for the CDR3 is TGTGCCAGCAGCCAAGAACTAAGCGGGGGGGCCGATACGCAGTATTTT. Translation: CASSQELSGGADTQYF.